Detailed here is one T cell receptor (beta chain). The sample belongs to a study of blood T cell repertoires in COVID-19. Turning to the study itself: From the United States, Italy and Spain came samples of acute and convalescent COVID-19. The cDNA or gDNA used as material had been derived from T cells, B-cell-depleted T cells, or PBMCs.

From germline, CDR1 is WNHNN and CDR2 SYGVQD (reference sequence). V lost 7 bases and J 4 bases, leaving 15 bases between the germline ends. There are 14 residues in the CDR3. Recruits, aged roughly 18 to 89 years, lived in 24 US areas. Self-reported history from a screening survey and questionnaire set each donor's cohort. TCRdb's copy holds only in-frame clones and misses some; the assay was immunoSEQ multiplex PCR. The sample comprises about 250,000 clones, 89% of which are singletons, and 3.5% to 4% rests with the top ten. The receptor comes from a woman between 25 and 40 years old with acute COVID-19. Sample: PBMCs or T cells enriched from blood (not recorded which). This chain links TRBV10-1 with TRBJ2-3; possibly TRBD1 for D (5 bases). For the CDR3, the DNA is TGCGCCAGCAAAAGCAGGGTAGGGGCAGATACGCAGTATTTT. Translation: CASKSRVGADTQYF.